These 24 T cell receptor beta chains were sequenced from one sample in a study of patients and donors after allogeneic stem cell transplantation. TCRdb re-derived calls from the RT-PCR reads in MiXCR, one entry per CDR3 protein. The data show 90,000 to 130,000 distinct CDR3 sequences, approximately 40% seen once. Sample: blood, either unsorted or a sorted T cell fraction (not recorded which). The origin of the receptors is a human donor who was either an allogeneic HSCT recipient or a stem cell or donor lymphocyte infusion donor (not recorded which). It is not recorded whose cells these are; they may come from a transplant donor.

This clonotype came up once. In DNA form, the CDR3 reads TGTGCCAAGACTAGGCGGGAGGCCGGGGAGCTGTTTTTT. Translating it yields CAKTRREAGELFF. This sequence joins TRBV7-9 and TRBJ2-2, with 8 bases lining up with TRBD2. Germline loops: CDR1 SEHNR, CDR2 FQNEAQ (reference sequence). V was clipped by 10 bases and J by 6 bases; unmatched bases: 7. This CDR3 contains 13 residues.

This clonotype was seen a few times. The chain combines TRBV20-1 with TRBJ1-2; D not resolved. The germline CDR1 and CDR2 sequences are DFQATT and SNEGSKA (reference sequence). This CDR3 has 13 amino acids. V was cut by 4 bases and J by 2 bases, with 11 bases left in between. CDR3 sequence: CSAIININYGYTF. Here the CDR3 DNA reads TGCAGTGCTATAATAAACATCAACTATGGCTACACCTTC.

The CDR3 sequence is CASSQAPTGAYGYTF. CDR3 nucleotide sequence: TGTGCCAGCAGCCAGGCGCCGACAGGGGCCTATGGCTACACCTTC. The chain recombines TRBV4-2 with TRBJ1-2; 8 nucleotides match TRBD1. Germline V gene lookup returns CDR1 LGHNA and CDR2 YNFKEQ. The J segment lost 4 bases and the V segment lost 3 bases, leaving 7 bases of the junction unmatched. This CDR3 comprises 15 residues.

About this clonotype itself: Compared with germline, one end of the junction differs, possibly owing to a read error. The chain employs TRBV5-6 and TRBJ2-1; D may be TRBD2 (6 bases). CDR1 and CDR2 (germline): SGHDT, YYEEEE. This CDR3 has 15 amino acids. The DNA for the CDR3 is TGTGCCAGCAGCTTGGAGCTAGCGTTCTACAATGAGCTGTTCTTC. Its protein product is CASSLELAFYNELFF.

A few counts support this clonotype. The genes are TRBV18 and TRBJ2-3; no definite D call. With 2 bases removed from V and 6 bases from J, the gap between germline ends came to 6 bases. The germline gives CDR1 KGHSH, CDR2 LQKENI. This CDR3 is 12 amino acids long. CDR3 sequence (DNA): TGTGCCAGCTCACCAGTAAAGGATACGCAGTATTTT. This gives the protein CASSPVKDTQYF.

In this sample, this clonotype turned up many times. V gene TRBV7-2 combines with J gene TRBJ1-2, with TRBD1 matching 7 bases. This CDR3 is 13 amino acids long. CDR1 is SGHTA and CDR2 is FQGNSA in the germline V gene. Trimming at V came to 5 bases and at J to 7 bases, leaving 7 bases not matched to a gene. The CDR3 DNA is TGTGCCAGCAGCCTAGGGACAGACCCTGGCTACACCTTC. Residues: CASSLGTDPGYTF.

This clonotype was recorded a few times. The chain links TRBV4-3 to TRBJ2-1; 11 nucleotides match TRBD2. Trimming at V came to 1 base and at J to 1 base, leaving 3 bases not matched to a gene. The CDR3 contains 17 residues. Germline CDR1 LGHNA, CDR2 YSLEER. The CDR3 DNA reads TGCGCCAGCAGCCAAGCCTCTAGCGGGAGGTCCTACAATGAGCAGTTCTTC. Translation gives CASSQASSGRSYNEQFF.

The chain employs TRBV5-1 and TRBJ2-1; TRBD2 might be the D (5 bases). Germline CDR1 reads SGHRS; CDR2 reads YFSETQ. The CDR3 runs 16 residues. V gave up 2 bases and J gave up 1 base, with 13 bases separating them. For the CDR3, the DNA is TGCGCCAGCAGCTTCGTGGCGGGTAATTCCTACAATGAGCAGTTCTTC. It codes for CASSFVAGNSYNEQFF. The variable domain in full, with the rest retrieved from reference TRBV5-1 and TRBJ2-1, is KAGVTQTPRYLIKTRGQQVTLSCSPISGHRSVSWYQQTPGQGLQFLFEYFSETQRNKGNFPGRFSGRQFSNSRSEMNVSTLELGDSALYLCASSFVAGNSYNEQFFGPGTRLTVL.

The chain links TRBV27 to TRBJ2-5; D is perhaps TRBD1 (6 bases). Germline CDR1 is MNHEY and CDR2 is SMNVEV (reference sequence). The CDR3 extends over 14 amino acids. V lost 3 bases and J lost 1, with 9 bases in between. Written as DNA, the CDR3 is TGTGCCAGCAGTTTCCGGGACACCCAAGAGACCCAGTACTTC. It specifies CASSFRDTQETQYF.

V usage is TRBV5-5 and J usage is TRBJ1-6; D uncertain. The germline CDR1 and CDR2 sequences are SGHKS and YYEKEE (reference sequence). CDR3 length: 13 amino acids. Trimming shortened V by 4 bases and J by 9 bases, and 11 bases separated the two germline ends. The DNA for the CDR3 is TGTGCCAGCAGCCCCATCGGAGGTTCACCCCTCCACTTT. Translation: CASSPIGGSPLHF.

This sequence joins TRBV11-2 and TRBJ1-2; 7 positions agree with TRBD1. The CDR3 has 14 amino acids. The germline V gene encodes CDR1 SGHAT and CDR2 FQNNGV. Losses at the gene ends were 4 bases for V and 6 bases for J; bases not matched to a gene: 8. CDR3 nucleotides: TGTGCCAGCAGCTCCAAGACAGGGTTGGATGGCTACACCTTC. It yields the protein CASSSKTGLDGYTF.

This clonotype was observed a handful of times. This sequence joins TRBV4-3 and TRBJ1-2, with a tentative D call TRBD1 (5 bases). Germline V gene lookup returns CDR1 LGHNA and CDR2 YSLEER. V was cut by 0 bases and J by 7 bases, with 18 bases left in between. The CDR3 covers 16 residues. CDR3 in amino acids: CASSQDRGAGVSGYTF. CDR3 bases: TGCGCCAGCAGCCAAGATCGAGGGGCCGGAGTTTCTGGCTACACCTTC.

The chain recombines TRBV10-3 with TRBJ2-7; 8 bases are shared with TRBD1. The CDR3 loop spans 14 amino acids. After removal of 6 bases from V and 6 bases from J, the junction contained 10 bases not matched to a gene. Looked up from germline, CDR1 is ENHRY and CDR2 is SYGVKD. DNA for the CDR3: TGTGCCATCAGGACCGGACAGGGTTCGCCCGAGCAGTACTTC. Translating it yields CAIRTGQGSPEQYF.

This clonotype has a handful of counts. The chain is built from TRBV19 and TRBJ1-5; no reliable D call. This CDR3 spans 11 amino acids. The germline V gene encodes CDR1 LNHDA and CDR2 SQIVND (reference sequence). V was shortened by 6 bases and J by 10 bases, with 10 bases between the two germline ends. CDR3: CASRTGGPQHF. The CDR3 region has the DNA TGTGCCAGTAGGACGGGAGGACCCCAGCATTTT.

This rearrangement joins TRBV7-2 to TRBJ2-1; D is perhaps TRBD2 (5 bases). CDR1 is SGHTA, CDR2 FQGNSA, per germline. V lost 1 base and J 0 bases, leaving 13 bases between the germline ends. This CDR3 is 17 amino acids long. CDR3 in DNA: TGTGCCAGCAGCTTAGTAGACTACCCAAGCTCCTACAATGAGCAGTTCTTC. Its translation: CASSLVDYPSSYNEQFF.

This clonotype has ten or more counts. The V call is TRBV12-3 or TRBV12-4, the J call TRBJ2-3, with no clear D. The CDR3 contains 12 residues. V was trimmed by 0 bases and J by 7 bases, leaving 5 bases between them. CDR3 DNA sequence: TGTGCCAGCAGTTTAGCGGAGAATACGCAGTATTTT. It translates to CASSLAENTQYF.

This chain links TRBV5-1 with TRBJ2-7, with a tentative D call TRBD1 (6 bases). Germline CDR1 is SGHRS and CDR2 is YFSETQ. Trimming stripped 4 bases from V and 2 bases from J, with 10 bases between. The CDR3 has 13 residues. The CDR3 DNA follows: TGCGCCAGCAGCCGGGGACAAACCTACGAGCAGTACTTC. As protein: CASSRGQTYEQYF.

The chain couples TRBV29-1 to TRBJ2-5, with 8 bases fitting TRBD1. Germline V gene lookup returns CDR1 SQVTM and CDR2 ANQGSEA. V lost 8 bases to trimming and J lost 5 bases; unmatched junction nucleotides: 10. This CDR3 region has 13 residues. The CDR3 DNA reads as TGCAGCACCGGACAGGGATTTGCGGAGACCCAGTACTTC. Its protein product is CSTGQGFAETQYF.

The CDR3 DNA sequence: TGCGCCAGCAGCTTCGGACGCGGTACCACTGAAGCTTTCTTT. This encodes CASSFGRGTTEAFF. This chain joins TRBV5-1 and TRBJ1-1; unclear D gene. With 2 bases removed from V and 4 bases from J, the gap between germline ends came to 12 bases. This CDR3 comprises 14 residues. Germline V gene sequence: CDR1 SGHRS, CDR2 YFSETQ.

This clonotype was found a few times. The V gene is TRBV20-1, the J gene TRBJ1-1, with no clear D. Germline V gives CDR1 DFQATT, CDR2 SNEGSKA (reference sequence). The CDR3 spans 13 residues. V was shortened by 6 bases and J by 4 bases, with 15 bases between the two germline ends. In DNA, the CDR3 is TGCAGTGCCAAAGACGGATGGGGCACTGAAGCTTTCTTT. Protein: CSAKDGWGTEAFF.

The chain recombines TRBV20-1 with TRBJ1-2; 9 nucleotides align to TRBD1. The V segment lost 2 bases and the J segment 0 bases; nucleotides outside the gene matches: 10. The germline V gene encodes CDR1 DFQATT and CDR2 SNEGSKA (reference sequence). CDR3 length: 17 residues. As DNA, the CDR3 is TGCAGTGCTAGACCGAAGGGACAGGGCGTACCTAACTATGGCTACACCTTC. As protein: CSARPKGQGVPNYGYTF.

This clonotype has a handful of counts. The CDR3 loop reads CASSGPRVGNTIYF. CDR3 bases: TGTGCCAGCAGCGGGCCCAGGGTTGGAAACACCATATATTTT. This sequence joins TRBV5-5 and TRBJ1-3, with a weak D call TRBD1 (5 bases). Germline CDR1 is SGHKS and CDR2 is YYEKEE (reference sequence). The CDR3 length is 14 residues. V lost 4 bases, J lost 3 bases, and 11 bases lay in between.

Only a few counts were recorded for this clonotype. CDR3 nucleotide sequence: TGTGCCAGCAGGGCCCCAGGGGGCTCGGGCACTGAAGCTTTCTTT. Protein: CASRAPGGSGTEAFF. The rearrangement joins TRBV12-3 or TRBV12-4 to TRBJ1-1; 8 nucleotides align to TRBD1. The CDR3 runs 15 residues. The V and J ends lost 6 bases and 4 bases, in that order; junction bases with no gene match: 10.

V gene TRBV21-1 combines with J gene TRBJ1-1. TRBV21-1 is labeled a pseudogene. This CDR3 region has 15 residues. This CDR3 reads CASSHLTGLNTEAFF. The CDR3 DNA is TGTGCCAGCAGCCACCTGACGGGGTTGAACACTGAAGCTTTCTTT.